Below, 12 T cell receptor beta chains from the same sample are listed, as sequenced in a study of shared clonotypes between healthy human individuals. Naive CD8 cells comprised CD45RO-negative, CCR7-positively selected cells, excluding terminally differentiated effector memory CD45RA+ cells. The assay was immunoSEQ multiplex PCR, and TCRdb's table has in-frame clones only and misses some. The repertoire has about 820,000 clones, 80% to 95% of them found once; the top ten carry less than 25%. The specimen was naive CD8+ T cells sorted from blood. The receptors originated from a man between 25 and 39 years old in good health.

This sequence joins TRBV27 and TRBJ2-1, with TRBD1 matching 10 bases. Germline CDR1 reads MNHEY; CDR2 reads SMNVEV (reference sequence). There are 16 residues in the CDR3. J was trimmed by 1 base and V by 5 bases; bases with no gene match: 5. The CDR3 nucleotides read TGTGCCAGCAGTGCCGGGACAGGGGTTTCCTACAATGAGCAGTTCTTC. The encoded protein is CASSAGTGVSYNEQFF.

The chain carries TRBV11-2 and TRBJ2-1; 10 nucleotides match TRBD2. Per germline, CDR1 SGHAT and CDR2 FQNNGV. The CDR3 totals 16 residues. The V segment lost 5 bases and the J segment 9 bases; nucleotides outside the gene matches: 13. As DNA, the CDR3 is TGTGCCAGCAGCCTGAGCCCAGCGGGAGGGTTTTTTGAGCAGTTCTTC. It specifies CASSLSPAGGFFEQFF.

This rearrangement joins TRBV9 to TRBJ2-2, with TRBD2 matching 8 bases. The CDR3 has 16 amino acids. The V gene end was trimmed by 2 bases and the J gene end by 0 bases; junction bases not matched to a gene: 3. Germline V lookup: CDR1 SGDLS, CDR2 YYNGEE. CDR3 amino acids: CASSVEAGANTGELFF. CDR3 bases: TGTGCCAGCAGCGTGGAAGCGGGAGCGAACACCGGGGAGCTGTTTTTT.

This CDR3 reads CASSMGDRGLETQYF. CDR3 nucleotide sequence: TGTGCCAGTAGTATGGGCGACAGGGGGCTTGAGACCCAGTACTTC. This chain connects TRBV19 to TRBJ2-5, with 10 bases lining up with TRBD1. The CDR3 has 15 amino acids. After removal of 3 bases from V and 5 bases from J, the junction contained 6 bases not matched to a gene. CDR1 and CDR2 from the germline V gene are LNHDA and SQIVND (reference sequence).

This clone has only one observation. The chain joins TRBV9 to TRBJ2-3; tentative D call: TRBD2 (6 bases). Trimming pared 4 bases from V and 5 bases from J, leaving 17 bases between. Germline V lookup: CDR1 SGDLS, CDR2 YYNGEE. The CDR3 spans 15 residues. The CDR3 is CASSSYGSSGDTQYF. The CDR3, as DNA: TGTGCCAGCAGCTCTTACGGGAGCAGTGGAGATACGCAGTATTTT.

This clone appeared a few times. V usage is TRBV27 and J usage is TRBJ1-2, with 7 bases matching TRBD1. The CDR3 consists of 13 residues. Looked up from germline, CDR1 is MNHEY and CDR2 is SMNVEV (reference sequence). V shed 6 bases, J shed 5 bases, and the junction held 6 bases outside the gene matches. CDR3 region: CASSTGALYGYTF. DNA of the CDR3: TGTGCCAGCAGCACAGGGGCCCTATATGGCTACACCTTC.

There are a few counts of this clone. CDR3 loop: CASKRDYEQYF. The DNA for the CDR3 is TGTGCCAGCAAGAGGGACTACGAGCAGTACTTC. V usage is TRBV6-1 and J usage is TRBJ2-7; tentative D call: TRBD2 (5 bases). The CDR3 is 11 amino acids. The ends were cut back, 7 bases at V and 3 bases at J, with 7 bases in the middle. Germline V gives CDR1 MNHNS, CDR2 SASEGT.

V and J are TRBV5-4 and TRBJ2-5; D call uncertain. V was shortened by 3 bases and J by 1 base, with 10 bases between the two germline ends. CDR3 length: 14 amino acids. The V gene's germline CDR1 is SGHNT and CDR2 YYREEE (reference sequence). The CDR3 coding sequence is TGTGCCAGCAGCTCCCTCGGTGGCCAAGAGACCCAGTACTTC. Translation: CASSSLGGQETQYF.

The chain links TRBV10-2 to TRBJ2-7; D is ambiguous. CDR3 length: 15 residues. V was shortened by 3 bases and J by 0 bases, with 12 bases between the two germline ends. CDR1 is WSHSY and CDR2 is SAAADI in the germline V gene. The CDR3 is CASSDYATNSYEQYF. CDR3 coding DNA: TGCGCCAGCAGTGATTATGCTACAAACTCCTACGAGCAGTACTTC.

This clone was recorded at least ten times. The CDR3 region is CASTRAEETQYF. For the CDR3, the DNA is TGTGCCAGCACGAGGGCTGAGGAGACCCAGTACTTC. The J gene is TRBJ2-5, the V gene TRBV7-9; possible D gene TRBD2, 5 bases. The CDR3 spans 12 residues. The V end was cut by 7 bases, the J end by 5 bases, with 11 bases between. From germline, CDR1 is SEHNR and CDR2 FQNEAQ (reference sequence).

This sequence joins TRBV4-2 and TRBJ1-1; 9 nucleotides align to TRBD1. The junction had 8 bases not matched to a gene; V was cut back by 4 bases and J by 5 bases. The CDR3 has 15 residues. The germline CDR1 and CDR2 sequences are LGHNA and YNFKEQ. This CDR3 reads CASSPNRGRGTEAFF. Here the CDR3 DNA reads TGTGCCAGCAGCCCTAACAGGGGGCGCGGTACTGAAGCTTTCTTT.

The gene calls are TRBV27 and TRBJ1-4, with 9 bases aligning to TRBD1. Germline V gives CDR1 MNHEY, CDR2 SMNVEV (reference sequence). Trimming removed 5 bases from V and 8 bases from J; junction bases left unmatched: 12. This CDR3 region has 16 residues. This chain's CDR3 is CASSLGVGTGREKLFF. In DNA, the CDR3 is TGTGCCAGCAGTCTCGGAGTAGGGACAGGGAGGGAAAAACTGTTTTTT. The variable domain in full, with the rest retrieved from reference TRBV27 and TRBJ1-4, is EAQVTQNPRYLITVTGKKLTVTCSQNMNHEYMSWYRQDPGLGLRQIYYSMNVEVTDKGDVPEGYKVSRKEKRNFPLILESPSPNQTSLYFCASSLGVGTGREKLFFGSGTQLSVL.